This T cell receptor beta chain was observed in a study of blood T cell repertoires in COVID-19 (dated by TCRdb to the early 2020s). With respect to the entire study: Samples covering the acute and convalescent phases of COVID-19 were provided by collaborators in the United States, Italy and Spain. The material from the prospective study consisted of cDNA or gDNA derived from T cells, B-cell-depleted T cells, or PBMCs. The dataset comprised deeply sampled blood TCRbeta repertoires from subjects exposed to, actively infected with, or recovered from COVID-19. The repertoires were released in a freely available public database meant as a resource for research on the immune response to SARS-CoV-2. Samples came from the ongoing ImmuneRACE study (first 160 participants) plus 1,254 subjects from 6 global collaborators. Sample metadata almost always included a de-identified subject ID, COVID-19 status, age in years and sex. HLA class I and class II types, where available, came from metadata supplied by the sample provider rather than from assay-based typing. Results the study describes overall, beyond this receptor: How much clinical and demographic metadata was included differed by source and by participant, and the metadata was provided uncurated.

Comment on this clone: Which antigen it targets is not known. Base qualities are not provided; no much larger clone lies one nucleotide away.

From the germline V gene, CDR1 is ENHRY and CDR2 is SYGVKD. The V end loses 6 bases and the J end loses 0 bases, and a stretch of 8 bases separates them. Counted from cysteine to phenylalanine, this CDR3 has 13 amino acids. The read is trimmed to its CDR3 DNA, 39 bases read in frame from base 1. Whole blood was collected in K2EDTA tubes by collaborating institutions according to the institutions' own protocols. Collaborator samples were shipped for TCRbeta analysis as frozen whole blood, isolated PBMCs, or DNA extracted from either sample type. TCRbeta CDR3 regions were amplified from genomic DNA by means of the immunoSEQ Assay, a bias-controlled multiplex PCR. Under the source paper's analysis protocol: Within the assay, amplification of reference gene primers was used to estimate how many nucleated cells each sample contained. To quantify the absolute abundance of each unique TCRbeta CDR3 rearrangement, sequence reads were collapsed and filtered. For each sample, productive Simpson clonality was calculated as the square root of Simpson's diversity index across productive rearrangements. This is the immuneACCESS table as TCRdb keeps it, with only in-frame sequences that have V and J called. A part of the clones is gone; compared with another copy, unresolved V genes explain less than half, and the rest is unexplained. The DNA gave D and trimming, while V, J and clone size come from that table. The sample data list some 170,000 clones, and 82% of these were observed just once. The ten largest clones represent about 8% of the sample.

The receptor was derived from a woman aged 70-85 years with acute or convalescent COVID-19. Sequenced input: peripheral blood. Recombination joined TRBV10-3 with TRBJ2-5; the best D guess is TRBD1, with 6 bases matching. This receptor has the CDR3 CAIRDRNQETQYF. The nucleotide sequence is given as TGTGCCATCAGGGACAGAAACCAAGAGACCCAGTACTTC.